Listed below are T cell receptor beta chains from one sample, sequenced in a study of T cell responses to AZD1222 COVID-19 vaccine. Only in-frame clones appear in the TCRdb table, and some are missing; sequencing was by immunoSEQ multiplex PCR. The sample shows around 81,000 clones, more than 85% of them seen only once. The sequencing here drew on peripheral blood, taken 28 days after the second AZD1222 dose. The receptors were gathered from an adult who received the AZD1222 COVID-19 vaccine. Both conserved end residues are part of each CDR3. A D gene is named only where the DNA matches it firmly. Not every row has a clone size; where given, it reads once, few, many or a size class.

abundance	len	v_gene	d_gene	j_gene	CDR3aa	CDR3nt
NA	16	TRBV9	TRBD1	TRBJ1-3	CASSPSLQGFGNTIYF	TGTGCCAGCAGCCCGAGCTTACAGGGGTTTGGAAACACCATATATTTT
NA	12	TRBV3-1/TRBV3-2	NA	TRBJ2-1	CASSPDRDLQFF	TGTGCCAGCAGCCCAGATCGGGACCTGCAGTTCTTC
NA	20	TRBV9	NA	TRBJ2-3	CASSAGGRVTARDLWGTQYF	TGTGCCAGCAGCGCCGGAGGACGCGTGACAGCCCGTGACTTGTGGGGTACGCAGTATTTT
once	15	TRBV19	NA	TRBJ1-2	CASSMPGGSSYGYTF	TGTGCCAGTAGTATGCCCGGGGGTAGCAGCTATGGCTACACCTTC
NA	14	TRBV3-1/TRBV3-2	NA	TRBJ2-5	CASSPQGWGETQYF	TGTGCCAGCAGCCCACAGGGATGGGGCGAGACCCAGTACTTC
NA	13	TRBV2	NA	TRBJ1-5	CASREGPAQPQHF	TGTGCCAGCAGGGAGGGACCAGCTCAGCCCCAGCATTTT
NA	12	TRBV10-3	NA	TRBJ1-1	CAISERLSGAFF	TGTGCCATCAGTGAGAGGTTATCCGGAGCTTTCTTT
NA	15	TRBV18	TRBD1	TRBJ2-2	CASSPGTGSTGELFF	TGTGCCAGCTCACCAGGGACAGGGTCCACCGGGGAGCTGTTTTTT
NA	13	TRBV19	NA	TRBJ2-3	CASKPQGTDTQYF	TGTGCCAGCAAACCACAGGGCACAGATACGCAGTATTTT
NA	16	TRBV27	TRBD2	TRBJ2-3	CASSALLAGAVDTQYF	TGTGCCAGCAGTGCCCTACTAGCGGGAGCGGTAGATACGCAGTATTTT
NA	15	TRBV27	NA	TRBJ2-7	CASSLQRYGSYEQYF	TGTGCCAGCAGTTTACAGCGATATGGCTCCTACGAGCAGTACTTC
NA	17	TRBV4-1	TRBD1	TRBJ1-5	CASSQEWQGRGVWPQHF	TGCGCCAGCAGCCAAGAATGGCAAGGCAGGGGGGTTTGGCCCCAGCATTTT
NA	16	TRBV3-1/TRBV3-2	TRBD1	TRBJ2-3	CASSQAPGQTTDTQYF	TGTGCCAGCAGCCAAGCCCCGGGACAGACCACAGATACGCAGTATTTT
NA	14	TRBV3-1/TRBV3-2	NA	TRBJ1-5	CASSQQHSNQPQHF	TGTGCCAGCAGCCAACAACACAGCAATCAGCCCCAGCATTTT
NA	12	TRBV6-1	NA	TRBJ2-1	CASSERMWEQFF	TGTGCCAGCAGTGAACGGATGTGGGAGCAGTTCTTC
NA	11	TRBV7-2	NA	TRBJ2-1	CASSLVWEQFF	TGTGCCAGCAGCTTAGTCTGGGAGCAGTTCTTC
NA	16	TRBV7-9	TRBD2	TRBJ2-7	CASSPGGGSSLYEQYF	TGTGCCAGCAGCCCCGGTGGCGGGAGCTCTCTCTACGAGCAGTACTTC
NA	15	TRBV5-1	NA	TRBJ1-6	CASSLGTGTNSPLHF	TGCGCCAGCAGCTTGGGTACAGGGACGAATTCACCCCTCCACTTT
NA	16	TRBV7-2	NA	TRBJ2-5	CASSLDGGWTWETQYF	TGTGCCAGCAGCCTAGATGGGGGTTGGACTTGGGAGACCCAGTACTTC
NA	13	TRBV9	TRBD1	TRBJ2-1	CASSDRAYNEQFF	TGTGCCAGCAGTGACAGGGCCTACAATGAGCAGTTCTTC
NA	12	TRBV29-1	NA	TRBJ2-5	CSVEPEGETQYF	TGCAGCGTTGAACCTGAAGGAGAGACCCAGTACTTC
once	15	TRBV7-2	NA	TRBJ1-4	CASSVGGAGGEKLFF	TGTGCCAGCAGCGTCGGGGGCGCGGGCGGTGAAAAACTGTTTTTT
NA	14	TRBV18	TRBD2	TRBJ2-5	CASSPLAGEETQYF	TGTGCCAGCTCCCCACTAGCGGGAGAAGAGACCCAGTACTTC
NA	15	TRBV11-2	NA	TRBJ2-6	CASSSYTSGANVLTF	TGTGCCAGCAGCAGCTACACCTCTGGGGCCAACGTCCTGACTTTC